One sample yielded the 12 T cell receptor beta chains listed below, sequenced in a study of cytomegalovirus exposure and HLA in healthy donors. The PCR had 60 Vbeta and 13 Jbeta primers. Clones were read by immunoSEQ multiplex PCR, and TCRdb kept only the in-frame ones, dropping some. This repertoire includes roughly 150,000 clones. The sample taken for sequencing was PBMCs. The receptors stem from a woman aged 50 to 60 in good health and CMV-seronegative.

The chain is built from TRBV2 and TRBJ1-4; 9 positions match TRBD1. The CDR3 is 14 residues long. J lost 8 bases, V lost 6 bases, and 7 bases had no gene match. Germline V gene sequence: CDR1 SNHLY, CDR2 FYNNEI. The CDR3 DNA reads TGTGCCAGCAGAAGACAGGGGGTAGGGGAAAAACTGTTTTTT. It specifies CASRRQGVGEKLFF.

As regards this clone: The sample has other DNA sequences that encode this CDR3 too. The CDR3 DNA reads as TGTGCCAGCAGCTTACCGGGACAGGGGAATCAGCCCCAGCATTTT. Translation gives CASSLPGQGNQPQHF. V and J are TRBV28 and TRBJ1-5; 10 positions agree with TRBD1. This CDR3 contains 15 residues. The J segment lost 4 bases and the V segment lost 6 bases, leaving 6 bases of the junction unmatched. Germline V gives CDR1 MDHEN, CDR2 SYDVKM.

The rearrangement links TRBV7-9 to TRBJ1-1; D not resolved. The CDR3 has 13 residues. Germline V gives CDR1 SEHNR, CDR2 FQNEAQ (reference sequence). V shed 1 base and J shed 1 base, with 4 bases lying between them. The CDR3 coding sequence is TGTGCCAGCAGCTTAGACTCGAACACTGAAGCTTTCTTT. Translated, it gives CASSLDSNTEAFF.

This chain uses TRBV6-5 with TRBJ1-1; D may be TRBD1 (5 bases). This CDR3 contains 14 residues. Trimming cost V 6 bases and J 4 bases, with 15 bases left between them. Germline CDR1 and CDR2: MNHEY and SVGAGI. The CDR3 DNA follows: TGTGCCAGCAGCGTTACGGGGGGTAGCACTGAAGCTTTCTTT. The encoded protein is CASSVTGGSTEAFF.

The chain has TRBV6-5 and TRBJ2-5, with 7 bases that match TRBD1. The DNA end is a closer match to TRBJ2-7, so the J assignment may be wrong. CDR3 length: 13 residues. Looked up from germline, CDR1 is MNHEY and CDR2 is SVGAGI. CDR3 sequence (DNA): TGTGCCAGCAGTGGGGGACAGTCCTACGAGCAGTACTTC. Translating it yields CASSGGQSYEQYF.

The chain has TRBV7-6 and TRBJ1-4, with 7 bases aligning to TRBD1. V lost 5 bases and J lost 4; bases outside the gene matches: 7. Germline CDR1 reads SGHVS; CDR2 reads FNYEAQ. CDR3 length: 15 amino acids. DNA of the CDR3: TGTGCCAGCAGCAGAGACAGGGTAGATAATGAAAAACTGTTTTTT. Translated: CASSRDRVDNEKLFF.

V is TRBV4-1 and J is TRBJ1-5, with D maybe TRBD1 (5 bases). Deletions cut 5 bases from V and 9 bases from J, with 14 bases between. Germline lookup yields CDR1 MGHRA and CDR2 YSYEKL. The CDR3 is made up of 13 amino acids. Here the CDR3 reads CASSSGPGGPQHF. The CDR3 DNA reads TGCGCCAGCAGCTCGGGACCGGGAGGGCCCCAGCATTTT.

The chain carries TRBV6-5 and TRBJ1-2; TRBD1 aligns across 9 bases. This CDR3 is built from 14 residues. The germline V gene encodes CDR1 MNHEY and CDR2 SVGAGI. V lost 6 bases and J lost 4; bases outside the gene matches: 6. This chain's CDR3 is CASSRTGGRYGYTF. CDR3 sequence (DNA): TGTGCCAGCAGCCGTACAGGGGGCCGCTATGGCTACACCTTC.

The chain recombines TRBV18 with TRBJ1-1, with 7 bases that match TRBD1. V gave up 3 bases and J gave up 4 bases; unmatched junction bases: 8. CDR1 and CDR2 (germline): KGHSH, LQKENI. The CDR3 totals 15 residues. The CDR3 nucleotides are TGTGCCAGCTCACCCGCACAGGGGTGGGGCACTGAAGCTTTCTTT. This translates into CASSPAQGWGTEAFF.

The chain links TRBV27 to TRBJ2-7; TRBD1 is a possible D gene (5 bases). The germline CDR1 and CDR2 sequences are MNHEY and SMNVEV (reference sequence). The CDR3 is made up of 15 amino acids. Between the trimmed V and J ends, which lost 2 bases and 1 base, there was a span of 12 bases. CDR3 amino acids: CASSLRRTGSYEQYF. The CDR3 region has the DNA TGTGCCAGCAGTTTAAGGCGTACAGGATCCTACGAGCAGTACTTC.

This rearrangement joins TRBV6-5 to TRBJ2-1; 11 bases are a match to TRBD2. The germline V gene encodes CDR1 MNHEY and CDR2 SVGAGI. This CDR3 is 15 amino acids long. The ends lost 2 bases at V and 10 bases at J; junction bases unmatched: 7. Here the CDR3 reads CASSYVASGGSEQFF. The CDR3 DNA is TGTGCCAGCAGTTACGTGGCTAGCGGGGGGTCCGAGCAGTTCTTC.

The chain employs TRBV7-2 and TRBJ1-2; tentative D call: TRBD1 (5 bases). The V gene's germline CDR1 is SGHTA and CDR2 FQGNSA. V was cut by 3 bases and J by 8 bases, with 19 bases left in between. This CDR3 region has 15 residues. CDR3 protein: CASSLIQGALGGYTF. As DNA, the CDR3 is TGTGCCAGCAGCTTGATTCAGGGCGCTTTGGGGGGCTACACCTTC.